This T cell receptor beta chain was captured by sequencing in a study of blood T cell repertoires in COVID-19 (dated by TCRdb to 2018 to 2021). Study-wide context: Samples covering the acute and convalescent phases of COVID-19 were provided by collaborators in the United States, Italy and Spain. The prospective study material was composed of cDNA or gDNA derived from T cells, B-cell-depleted T cells, or PBMCs. Subjects who had been exposed to COVID-19, were actively infected with it, or had recovered from it provided the deeply sampled blood TCRbeta repertoires that made up the dataset. The repertoires were released in a freely available public database meant as a resource for research on the immune response to SARS-CoV-2. The samples were drawn from two sources: the first 160 participants of the ongoing ImmuneRACE study, and some 1,300 subjects contributed by 6 global collaborators. Nearly every sample came with metadata listing a de-identified subject ID, COVID-19 status, age in years and sex. Where available, HLA class I and class II types were obtained from metadata supplied by the sample provider rather than from assay-based typing. The research as a whole found: The quantity of clinical and demographic metadata differed by source and by participant and was supplied without curation.

TCRbeta CDR3 regions were amplified from genomic DNA using the immunoSEQ Assay, a bias-controlled multiplex PCR. The authors processed their data as follows. Nucleated cell counts per sample were estimated from amplification of reference gene primers within the assay. To quantify the absolute abundance of each unique TCRbeta CDR3 rearrangement, sequence reads were collapsed and filtered. Productive Simpson clonality was computed per sample as the square root of Simpson's diversity index over productive rearrangements. TCRdb stores this immuneACCESS table with in-frame sequences only. Part of the clones is absent; in the studies checked, under half of the shortfall reflects unresolved V genes, and no reason is known for the rest. V, J and clone size are those of that table, while D and trimming were read from the DNA. The sample contains approximately 320,000 clones, roughly 85% of them found a single time. The leading ten clones occupy 7.2% of the sample.

CDR1 and CDR2, per the germline V gene, are LGHNA and YNFKEQ. The CDR3 sequence holds 15 residues, the cysteine and phenylalanine included. Only the CDR3 part of the read is kept: 45 bases, read in frame from the first base. Relative to germline, V is 3 bases shorter and J is 4 bases shorter, with 15 bases between their ends. Regarding this clone: It has no known antigen specificity. One base away there is no much larger clone; base qualities are not given.

Each collaborating institution followed its own protocols to collect whole blood in K2EDTA tubes. For TCRbeta analysis, collaborators shipped samples in one of three forms: frozen whole blood, isolated PBMCs, or DNA extracted from either of those sample types. Sequenced material: peripheral blood. The TCR comes from a human donor in a cohort sampled during active COVID-19. This sequence uses TRBV4-2 and TRBJ1-2, with the D gene not confidently named. Here the CDR3 is given as CASSQAGKRFYGYTF. Here is the DNA: TGTGCCAGCAGCCAGGCCGGAAAGCGCTTCTATGGCTACACCTTC.